These 18 T cell receptor beta chains originate from one sample sequenced in a study of blood T cell repertoires in COVID-19. Only in-frame clones appear in the TCRdb table, and some are missing; sequencing was by immunoSEQ multiplex PCR. Among 200,000 to 250,000 clones, approximately 78% were seen once, and the ten largest hold about 10%. The sample taken for sequencing was PBMCs or T cells enriched from blood (not recorded which). The receptor source for this set is a man aged 35 to 55 who had recovered from COVID-19.

The chain uses TRBV24-1 and TRBJ2-1, with 10 bases identical to TRBD2. Germline lookup yields CDR1 KGHDR and CDR2 SFDVKD. This CDR3 comprises 16 residues. V dropped 0 bases and J dropped 7; count of bases not matched to a gene: 5. The CDR3 reads CATSDLEREGRNEQFF. In DNA, the CDR3 is TGTGCCACCAGTGATTTGGAGCGGGAGGGCCGGAATGAGCAGTTCTTC.

This sequence joins TRBV10-3 and TRBJ2-7; a possible D gene is TRBD2 (5 bases). Germline CDR1 and CDR2: ENHRY and SYGVKD. Trimming removed 3 bases from V and 6 bases from J, with 9 bases in between. This CDR3 contains 12 residues. The CDR3 loop reads CAISEGSGEQYF. The CDR3 nucleotides read TGTGCCATCAGTGAAGGCAGCGGCGAGCAGTACTTC.

The rearrangement links TRBV4-1 to TRBJ1-3; D is ambiguous. The CDR3 runs to 17 residues. V lost 1 base and J lost 8, with 21 bases in between. Germline values: CDR1 MGHRA, CDR2 YSYEKL. In DNA, the CDR3 is TGCGCCAGCAGCCAAGCCTTTCGTCAGAATCCCGCGGACACCATATATTTT. This sequence encodes CASSQAFRQNPADTIYF.

The V call is TRBV4-1, the J call TRBJ1-3, with 9 bases fitting TRBD1. Trimming cost V 1 base and J 1 base; bases outside gene matches: 17. In germline, CDR1 is MGHRA, CDR2 YSYEKL. This CDR3 comprises 21 residues. CDR3 coding DNA: TGCGCCAGCAGCCAAGCGAGGACAGGGGAGGGCATAAGAAGTTCTGGAAACACCATATATTTT. Translated, it gives CASSQARTGEGIRSSGNTIYF.

This chain connects TRBV3-1 (or the pseudogene TRBV3-2) to TRBJ1-2; D unresolved. This CDR3 has 14 amino acids. Germline assignment: CDR1 LGHDT and CDR2 YNNKEL (reference sequence). The ends were cut back, 0 bases at V and 3 bases at J, with 8 bases in the middle. The CDR3 reads CASSQDGVYYGYTF. The CDR3 DNA reads as TGTGCCAGCAGCCAAGATGGAGTTTACTATGGCTACACCTTC.

The chain joins TRBV4-1 to TRBJ1-2, with TRBD1 matching 7 bases. The CDR3 length is 15 residues. The germline V gene has CDR1 MGHRA and CDR2 YSYEKL. With 1 base clipped from V and 4 bases from J, the junction kept 6 bases outside the gene matches. The CDR3 nucleotides are TGCGCCAGCAGCCAAGTAGGGGGGACAGTCTATGGCTACACCTTC. Its protein is CASSQVGGTVYGYTF.

The V call is TRBV24-1, the J call TRBJ1-5; 7 nucleotides line up with TRBD1. The V segment lost 3 bases and the J segment 2 bases; nucleotides outside the gene matches: 0. Germline V gene data show CDR1 as KGHDR and CDR2 as SFDVKD. CDR3 length equals 14 residues. The CDR3 sequence is CATSDTGGNQPQHF. Written as DNA, the CDR3 is TGTGCCACCAGTGATACAGGGGGCAATCAGCCCCAGCATTTT.

This chain links TRBV27 with TRBJ2-1, with TRBD1 identical over 8 bases. This CDR3 has 13 amino acids. Germline assignment: CDR1 MNHEY and CDR2 SMNVEV (reference sequence). Trimming at V came to 4 bases and at J to 6 bases, leaving 2 bases not matched to a gene. CDR3 nucleotide sequence: TGTGCCAGCAGTTGGGGGACAGGCAATGAGCAGTTCTTC. It encodes CASSWGTGNEQFF.

The chain is built from TRBV18 and TRBJ2-5; TRBD2 matches at 15 bases. V was pared by 3 bases and J by 5 bases, with 7 bases of the junction left unmatched. The CDR3 spans 17 residues. CDR1 and CDR2 (germline): KGHSH, LQKENI. CDR3 sequence reads: CASSPLPGLAGGETQYF. Here the CDR3 DNA reads TGTGCCAGCTCACCCCTGCCCGGACTAGCGGGAGGGGAGACCCAGTACTTC.

V gene TRBV14 combines with J gene TRBJ2-1, with 7 bases lining up with TRBD2. The CDR3 sequence is 15 residues long. V trimming: 1 base; J trimming: 7 bases; junction bases outside the gene matches: 7. CDR1 and CDR2 from the germline V gene are SGHDN and FVKESK. This CDR3 is CASSQGGTIGNEQFF. The CDR3 DNA follows: TGTGCCAGCAGCCAAGGTGGGACTATAGGGAATGAGCAGTTCTTC.

Here the CDR3 DNA reads TGTGCCAGCAGCTTAGGTCGGGGAGACAATGAGCAGTTCTTC. Its translation: CASSLGRGDNEQFF. The chain links TRBV7-9 to TRBJ2-1, with D perhaps matching TRBD2 (5 bases). Trimming cost V 1 base and J 5 bases, with 9 bases left between them. This CDR3 comprises 14 residues. Germline CDR1 reads SEHNR; CDR2 reads FQNEAQ (reference sequence).

V usage is TRBV12-5 and J usage is TRBJ2-1; 7 bases map to TRBD1. Germline V lookup: CDR1 LGHNT, CDR2 FRNRAP. This CDR3 comprises 16 residues. Trimming took 1 base from V and 3 from J; bases not matched to a gene: 6. The CDR3 protein is CASGLAWGQSYNEQFF. CDR3 coding DNA: TGTGCTAGTGGTTTGGCCTGGGGACAGAGCTACAATGAGCAGTTCTTC. The variable domain in full, completed from reference TRBV12-5 and TRBJ2-1, reads DARVTQTPRHKVTEMGQEVTMRCQPILGHNTVFWYRQTMMQGLELLAYFRNRAPLDDSGMPKDRFSAEMPDATLATLKIQPSEPRDSAVYFCASGLAWGQSYNEQFFGPGTRLTVL.

The V and J genes are TRBV25-1 and TRBJ2-7; 9 bases map to TRBD2. The CDR3 is 14 residues long. The germline gives CDR1 MGHDK, CDR2 SYGVNS. J lost 3 bases, V lost 4 bases, and 4 bases had no gene match. The CDR3 DNA reads as TGTGCCAGCAGTGGAGCGGGAGGCTTCTACGAGCAGTACTTC. Amino acid sequence: CASSGAGGFYEQYF.

The chain recombines TRBV18 with TRBJ1-2, with D tentatively TRBD1 (6 bases). Germline V lookup: CDR1 KGHSH, CDR2 LQKENI. This CDR3 is built from 14 residues. The V end lost 3 bases, the J end lost 7 bases, and 15 bases lay between the germline ends. The CDR3 loop reads CASSPVDRFFGYTF. The CDR3 nucleotides are TGTGCCAGCTCACCCGTCGACAGGTTTTTTGGCTACACCTTC.

The chain recombines TRBV18 with TRBJ2-1; 11 bases map to TRBD1. V was pared by 6 bases and J by 8 bases, with 6 bases of the junction left unmatched. The CDR3 has 14 amino acids. Germline V gene data show CDR1 as KGHSH and CDR2 as LQKENI. The CDR3: CASSPGDRGYEQFF. Written as DNA, the CDR3 is TGTGCCAGCTCCCCCGGGGACAGGGGGTATGAGCAGTTCTTC.

This rearrangement joins TRBV13 to TRBJ1-4; 8 bases map to TRBD1. The CDR3 has 16 amino acids. Germline assignment: CDR1 PRHDT and CDR2 FYEKMQ (reference sequence). With 5 bases clipped from V and 6 bases from J, the junction kept 11 bases outside the gene matches. The CDR3 reads CASSPDREADDEKLFF. In nucleotides, the CDR3 is TGTGCCAGCAGCCCGGACAGGGAGGCTGACGATGAAAAACTGTTTTTT.

This chain uses TRBV5-1 with TRBJ1-5, with TRBD1 matching 8 bases. The CDR3 has 15 amino acids. The germline gives CDR1 SGHRS, CDR2 YFSETQ. J gave up 6 bases and V 0 bases, and 5 bases lay outside the gene matches. CDR3 sequence: CASSLDTGGLQPQHF. The DNA of the CDR3 is TGCGCCAGCAGCTTGGATACAGGGGGTCTTCAGCCCCAGCATTTT.

The chain is built from TRBV12-5 and TRBJ2-3, with 8 bases that match TRBD1. Unmatched junction bases numbered 7, after V lost 2 bases and J lost 6 bases. The CDR3 is 15 amino acids. CDR1 is LGHNT and CDR2 is FRNRAP in the germline V gene. CDR3 sequence (DNA): TGTGCTAGTGGTTTGCCGACAGGGGAAGGGGATACGCAGTATTTT. Amino acids: CASGLPTGEGDTQYF.